This section outlines one T cell receptor (beta chain) sequence together with its context. What it binds is unknown. cDNA libraries for TCR beta contained unique molecular identifiers. Input of roughly 0.85 to 11 million T cells yielded around 460,000 cDNA molecules. From the PCR reads, TCRdb called clonotypes with MiXCR, one entry per CDR3 protein. Found here are 740,000 or so distinct CDR3 sequences, under 70% of them singletons; the top ten hold roughly 4.4%. This sample was taken from a study of post-analysis software for immune sequencing data. Overall study: The disease courses spanned relapsing-remitting, secondary progressive and progressive-relapsing forms of multiple sclerosis. General study findings and limits: The normalized Chao1 diversity of multiple sclerosis patients was significantly lower than that of controls.

The source of this sequence is a girl aged 5-17 years with multiple sclerosis. What was sequenced was blood.

The CDR3 spells CSARRGTGSTSGYTF. CDR3 in DNA: TGCAGTGCTAGGAGGGGAACAGGTTCCACCAGTGGCTACACCTTC. The chain combines TRBV20-1 with TRBJ1-2; TRBD1 might be the D (5 bases). The germline V and J ends were trimmed by 3 bases and 7 bases, with 21 bases remaining between them. Germline V lookup: CDR1 DFQATT, CDR2 SNEGSKA (reference sequence). CDR3 length equals 15 residues.